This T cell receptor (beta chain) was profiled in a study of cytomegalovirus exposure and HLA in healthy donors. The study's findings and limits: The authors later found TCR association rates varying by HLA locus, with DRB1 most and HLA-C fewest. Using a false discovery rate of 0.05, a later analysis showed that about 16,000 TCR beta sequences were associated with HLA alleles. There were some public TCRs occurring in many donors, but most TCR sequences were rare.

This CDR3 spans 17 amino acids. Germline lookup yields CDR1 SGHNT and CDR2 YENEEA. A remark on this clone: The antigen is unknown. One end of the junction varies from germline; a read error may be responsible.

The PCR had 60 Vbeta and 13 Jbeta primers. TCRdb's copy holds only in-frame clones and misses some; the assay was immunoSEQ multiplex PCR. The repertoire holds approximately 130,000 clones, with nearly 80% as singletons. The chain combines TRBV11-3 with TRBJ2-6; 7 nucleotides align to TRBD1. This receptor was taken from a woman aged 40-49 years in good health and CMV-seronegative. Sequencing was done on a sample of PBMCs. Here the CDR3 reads CASSPSDRAPGANGLTF. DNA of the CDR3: TGTGCCAGCAGCCCGAGCGACAGGGCCCCTGGGGCCAACGGCCTGACTTTC.